A selection of T cell receptor beta chains follows, all from one sample in a study of cytomegalovirus exposure and HLA in healthy donors. Only in-frame clones appear in the TCRdb table, and some are missing; sequencing was by immunoSEQ multiplex PCR. Reported are about 20,000 clones; the ten largest clones contain about a fifth. The sequenced sample was PBMCs. These receptors were collected from a man in his 60s in good health and CMV-seropositive. Both conserved end residues are part of each CDR3. D genes are given only for firm matches.

>-|TRBV19|TRBJ2-3
CASSGQIFTDTQYF
TGTGCCAGTTCTGGACAGATTTTCACAGATACGCAGTATTTT
>-|TRBV30|TRBJ1-3
CAWDPSQTGRSGNTIYF
TGTGCCTGGGACCCATCTCAGACAGGAAGGTCTGGAAACACCATATATTTT
>-|TRBV27|TRBJ2-3
CASRDGRSTDTQYF
TGTGCCAGCAGAGACGGGAGAAGCACAGATACGCAGTATTTT
>-|TRBV6-5|TRBJ1-1
CASRPRVGNTEAFF
TGTGCCAGCAGACCCAGGGTTGGGAACACTGAAGCTTTCTTT
>TRBD1|TRBV30|TRBJ1-1
CASDRGYTEAFF
TGTGCCTCCGACAGGGGCTACACTGAAGCTTTCTTT
>-|TRBV6-6|TRBJ1-4
CASSFLQGHRGEKLFF
TGTGCCAGCAGTTTCCTACAGGGCCACCGGGGTGAAAAACTGTTTTTT
>TRBD2|TRBV5-4|TRBJ2-7
CASSSGLGYEQYF
TGTGCCAGCAGCTCGGGACTAGGATACGAGCAGTACTTC
>TRBD2|TRBV15|TRBJ2-5
CATSSRLAGGRETQYF
TGTGCCACCAGCAGTAGACTAGCGGGAGGTCGGGAGACCCAGTACTTC
>-|TRBV5-1|TRBJ2-5
CASSSAGAQETQYF
TGCGCCAGCAGCTCGGCAGGGGCCCAAGAGACCCAGTACTTC
>-|TRBV9|TRBJ2-2
CASSPRQHDTGELFF
TGTGCCAGCAGCCCTCGCCAACACGACACCGGGGAGCTGTTTTTT
>-|TRBV6-5|TRBJ2-5
CASGNQGFGETQYF
TGTGCCAGCGGAAATCAGGGGTTCGGCGAGACCCAGTACTTC
>-|TRBV6-1|TRBJ1-2
CAGREGRLYGYTF
TGTGCCGGAAGGGAGGGCAGACTCTATGGCTACACCTTC
>-|TRBV7-9|TRBJ2-2
CASSSTGTTNTGELFF
TGTGCCAGCAGCTCCACCGGGACAACGAACACCGGGGAGCTGTTTTTT
>-|TRBV28|TRBJ1-1
CASTLVHGTEAFF
TGTGCCAGCACCCTAGTCCACGGCACTGAAGCTTTCTTT
>TRBD1|TRBV7-6|TRBJ1-2
CASSPTGAGNYGYTF
TGTGCCAGCAGCCCAACAGGGGCAGGAAACTATGGCTACACCTTC
>-|TRBV7-6|TRBJ1-1
CASSLLVNTEAFF
TGTGCCAGCAGCTTACTAGTGAACACTGAAGCTTTCTTT
>-|TRBV5-1|TRBJ2-6
CASQDSGANVLTF
TGCGCCAGCCAGGACTCTGGGGCCAACGTCCTGACTTTC
>TRBD2|TRBV10-3|TRBJ2-7
CAISGGGSGSYEQYF
TGTGCCATCAGTGGGGGCGGGAGTGGTTCCTACGAGCAGTACTTC
>TRBD2|TRBV4-1|TRBJ2-1
CASSREVAGGRWNEQFF
TGCGCCAGCAGCCGAGAGGTAGCGGGAGGACGGTGGAATGAGCAGTTCTTC
>-|TRBV30|TRBJ1-2
CAWSFATFPGFYGYTF
TGTGCCTGGAGTTTCGCAACCTTCCCAGGATTCTATGGCTACACCTTC
>TRBD2|TRBV4-1|TRBJ2-7
CASSQDWTSEAYEQYF
TGCGCCAGCAGCCAAGATTGGACTAGCGAGGCCTACGAGCAGTACTTC
>TRBD2|TRBV5-6|TRBJ2-1
CASSPSGRSRNEQFF
TGTGCCAGCAGCCCTAGCGGGAGATCCAGGAATGAGCAGTTCTTC
>-|TRBV5-1|TRBJ2-7
CASRPTGGGGYEQYF
TGCGCCAGCAGACCCACTGGGGGCGGCGGCTACGAGCAGTACTTC
>-|TRBV5-1|TRBJ1-1
CASSWGPQNMNTEAFF
TGCGCCAGCAGCTGGGGGCCACAGAACATGAACACTGAAGCTTTCTTT
>-|TRBV4-2|TRBJ2-2
CASSQVGGDTGELFF
TGTGCCAGCAGCCAAGTTGGCGGGGACACCGGGGAGCTGTTTTTT
>-|TRBV18|TRBJ1-1
CASSPPSRENTEAFF
TGTGCCAGCTCACCACCGTCGAGGGAGAACACTGAAGCTTTCTTT
>-|TRBV29-1|TRBJ2-1
CSVEYGFSYNEQFF
TGCAGCGTGGAGTACGGTTTCTCCTACAATGAGCAGTTCTTC
>-|TRBV11-2|TRBJ2-1
CASSLGTGYNEQFF
TGTGCCAGCAGCTTAGGAACCGGCTACAATGAGCAGTTCTTC
>-|TRBV30|TRBJ2-1
CAWSVNSGLSEFF
TGTGCCTGGAGTGTAAATAGCGGTTTGTCGGAGTTCTTC